This T cell receptor (beta chain) came from a study of blood T cell repertoires in COVID-19. Repertoires were generated with immunoSEQ multiplex PCR, while TCRdb's copy carries only in-frame clones and drops some. The sample carries 90,000 or so clones, over 80% recorded once. CDR1 is SNHLY and CDR2 is FYNNEI in the germline V gene. This CDR3 has 15 residues. With V trimmed by 6 bases and J by 7 bases, 10 bases remained unmatched. This TCR was recovered from a human donor in a cohort sampled during active COVID-19. The chain joins TRBV2 to TRBJ1-2, with 11 bases identical to TRBD1. Sequencing was carried out using peripheral blood. The CDR3 nucleotides are TGTGCCAGCAGAACTTCCGGGACAGGGGGAGGTGGCTACACCTTC. Protein product: CASRTSGTGGGGYTF.